These 3 T cell receptor beta chains were all obtained from the same sample, sequenced in a study of sequential checkpoint blockade in melanoma. TCRdb keeps only in-frame clones here, not all; method: immunoSEQ multiplex PCR. The sample lists some 17,000 clones; roughly 80% were seen once. Documented treatment: randomized to nivolumab then ipilimumab (arm A) or the reverse (arm B). The input for sequencing was CD8+ T cells sorted from blood (inferred from file names), taken from a patient given nivolumab and ipilimumab in sequence. The receptors were gathered from a human donor with melanoma.

The chain couples TRBV7-9 to TRBJ2-1; possibly TRBD1 for D (5 bases). This CDR3 contains 12 residues. V was clipped by 7 bases and J by 3 bases, with 7 bases between them. The germline V gene has CDR1 SEHNR and CDR2 FQNEAQ (reference sequence). In DNA, the CDR3 is TGTGCCAGCACTACAGGCTACAATGAGCAGTTCTTC. Residues: CASTTGYNEQFF.

In regard to this clone: One end of the junction varies from germline; a read error may be responsible. This chain uses TRBV4-1 with TRBJ1-6; TRBD1 aligns across 9 bases. CDR1 MGHRA and CDR2 YSYEKL come from the germline V gene. This CDR3 spans 15 amino acids. CDR3 nucleotides: TGTGCCAGCAGCCAAGATGGGACAGGGAATTCACCCCTCCACTTT. As protein: CASSQDGTGNSPLHF.

This chain uses TRBV27 with TRBJ1-2; D is unresolved. The CDR3 has 14 amino acids. The V end was cut by 6 bases, the J end by 0 bases, with 11 bases between. Germline V gene data show CDR1 as MNHEY and CDR2 as SMNVEV (reference sequence). For the CDR3, the DNA is TGTGCCAGCAGGTTAACCTCAGCTAACTATGGCTACACCTTC. Translating it yields CASRLTSANYGYTF.